The source of this TCR beta chain is a study of Ad26.COV2.S vaccination and SARS-CoV-2 variants. General study findings and limits: Reported post-vaccination CD8+ and CD4+ T cell responses to spike showed substantial breadth.

Concerning this clone: Antigen: not known.

V was cut by 1 base and J by 6 bases, with 7 bases left in between. Germline V gene sequence: CDR1 GTSNPN, CDR2 SVGIG (reference sequence). CDR3 length: 12 residues. The assay was immunoSEQ multiplex PCR, and TCRdb's table has in-frame clones only and misses some. The sample consists of some 290,000 clones, 86% of them appearing once. This sample's treatment: 19 received Ad26.COV2.S at low or high dose, single or two shots; about five received placebo; per-sample allocation not given. Samples came from day 63 after the first vaccine or placebo injection. This chain links TRBV30 with TRBJ2-4; D gene unclear. Material: peripheral blood, obtained in a trial of Ad26.COV2.S vaccine versus placebo. The TCR originated in a person between 18 and 59 years old who received the Ad26.COV2.S COVID-19 vaccine or a placebo. CDR3 in amino acids: CAWSGQVNIQYF. CDR3 sequence (DNA): TGTGCCTGGAGTGGTCAGGTAAACATTCAGTACTTC.